These T cell receptor beta chains were read from a single sample in a study of blood T cells in healthy people across ages. TCRdb re-analysed the 5' RACE reads in MiXCR, keeping a single row per CDR3 protein. In the table there are about 1.4 million distinct CDR3 sequences, approximately 59% of which are singletons. Sequencing was carried out using blood. These receptors all stem from a man younger than 35 in good health. Each CDR3 is given with its conserved first and last residue. The order of the fields is V gene, CDR3 length, J gene, D gene, clone size, CDR3 DNA, CDR3 protein. D genes are given only for firm matches. Clone sizes are given selectively: once, few, many, or a class where the clone is expanded.

TRBV6-2/TRBV6-3	15	TRBJ2-5	.	.	TGTGCCAGCAGTTACTCGACTGGTGATAAAGAGACCCAGTACTTC	CASSYSTGDKETQYF
TRBV5-1	14	TRBJ2-5	.	few	TGCGCCAGCAGCCCGTTAGCGTTGGGAGAGACCCAGTACTTC	CASSPLALGETQYF
TRBV20-1	15	TRBJ2-7	.	.	TGCAGTGCTAGAGATGGGGGGCAGGGAAGCTACGAGCAGTACTTC	CSARDGGQGSYEQYF
TRBV6-6	16	TRBJ2-7	TRBD1	few	TGTGCCAGCAGTCTATCGGGACAGCCTAACCACTACGAGCAGTACTTC	CASSLSGQPNHYEQYF
TRBV29-1	15	TRBJ2-1	TRBD2	few	TGCAGCGTTGAAATCCTAGCGGACCTCGGGGGTGAGCAGTTCTTC	CSVEILADLGGEQFF
TRBV12-3/TRBV12-4	15	TRBJ2-3	TRBD1	few	TGTGCCAGCAGGCCAACGGGACAGGGGGCATATACGCAGTATTTT	CASRPTGQGAYTQYF
TRBV11-2	18	TRBJ2-1	.	.	TGTGCCAGCAGCTTTATCATAATTGGACTATACTCCTACAATGAGCAGTTCTTC	CASSFIIIGLYSYNEQFF
TRBV12-3/TRBV12-4	16	TRBJ1-5	.	.	TGTGCCAGCAGTTTAAGGCAGGGTTATAGCAATCAGCCCCAGCATTTT	CASSLRQGYSNQPQHF
TRBV28	14	TRBJ1-5	.	once	TGTGCCAGCACTATGGGAGGGAACAATCAGCCCCAGCATTTT	CASTMGGNNQPQHF
TRBV6-6	14	TRBJ2-5	.	.	TGTGCCAGCAGTTATTCACCCCAACTAGAGACCCAGTACTTC	CASSYSPQLETQYF
TRBV27	14	TRBJ2-1	.	.	TGTGCCAGCAGTGTAAAAGGGGGGTGGGGGGAGCGGTTCTTC	CASSVKGGWGERFF
TRBV28	14	TRBJ2-7	.	.	TGTGCCAGCAGTTTAGAGTCAGGGGGGTGGGAGCAGTACTTC	CASSLESGGWEQYF
TRBV20-1	15	TRBJ2-1	TRBD2	.	TGCAGCGCTAGAGATTCAAGCGGGGGGGCCCATGAGCAGTTCTTC	CSARDSSGGAHEQFF